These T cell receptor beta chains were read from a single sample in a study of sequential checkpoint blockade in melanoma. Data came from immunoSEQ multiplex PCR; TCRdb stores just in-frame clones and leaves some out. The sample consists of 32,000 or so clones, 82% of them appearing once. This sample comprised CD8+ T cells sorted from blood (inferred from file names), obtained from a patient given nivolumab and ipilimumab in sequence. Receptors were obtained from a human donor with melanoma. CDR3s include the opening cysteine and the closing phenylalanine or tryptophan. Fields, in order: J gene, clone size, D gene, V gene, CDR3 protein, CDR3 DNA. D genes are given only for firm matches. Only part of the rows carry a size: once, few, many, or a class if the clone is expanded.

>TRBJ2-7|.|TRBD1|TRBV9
CASSAGGRGAYEQYF
TGTGCCAGCAGCGCAGGGGGAAGGGGAGCCTACGAGCAGTACTTC
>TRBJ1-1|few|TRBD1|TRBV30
CAWSVTGVYTEAFF
TGTGCCTGGAGTGTGACAGGGGTTTACACTGAAGCTTTCTTT
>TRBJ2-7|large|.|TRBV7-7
CASSPAGVSYEQYF
TGTGCCAGCAGCCCAGCAGGGGTCTCCTACGAGCAGTACTTC
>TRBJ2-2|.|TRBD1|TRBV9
CASSVADRRTNTGELFF
TGTGCCAGCAGCGTAGCGGACAGGCGAACGAACACCGGGGAGCTGTTTTTT
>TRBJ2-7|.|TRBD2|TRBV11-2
CASSLELAGGRYEQYF
TGTGCCAGCAGCTTGGAACTAGCGGGGGGCAGGTACGAGCAGTACTTC
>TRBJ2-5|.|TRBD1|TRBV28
CASSPGTGFRREQYF
TGTGCCAGCAGCCCCGGGACAGGGTTCCGTCGGGAGCAGTACTTC
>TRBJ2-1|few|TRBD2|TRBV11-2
CASSWSGRANNEQFF
TGTGCCAGCAGCTGGAGCGGGAGGGCCAACAATGAGCAGTTCTTC
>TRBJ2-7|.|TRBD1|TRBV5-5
CASSLTGQGRYEQYF
TGTGCCAGCAGCTTGACTGGACAGGGTAGGTACGAGCAGTACTTC
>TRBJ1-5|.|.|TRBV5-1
CANMGFRQERNQPQHF
TGCGCCAACATGGGTTTCAGGCAGGAAAGGAATCAGCCCCAGCATTTT
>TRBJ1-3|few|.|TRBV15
CATSGGTTSGNTIYF
TGTGCCACCAGCGGGGGCACGACGTCCGGAAACACCATATATTTT
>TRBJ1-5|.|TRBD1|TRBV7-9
CASSLSGQGVSQPQHF
TGTGCCAGCAGCTTATCAGGACAGGGCGTGAGTCAGCCCCAGCATTTT
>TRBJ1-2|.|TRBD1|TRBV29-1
CSAPGTGGYYGYTF
TGCAGCGCCCCGGGGACAGGGGGGTACTATGGCTACACCTTC
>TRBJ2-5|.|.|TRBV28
CASSLMEGATQYF
TGTGCCAGCAGTTTGATGGAGGGAGCGACCCAGTACTTC
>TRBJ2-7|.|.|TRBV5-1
CASSLGVGATYEQYF
TGCGCCAGCAGCTTGGGCGTGGGGGCCACCTACGAGCAGTACTTC
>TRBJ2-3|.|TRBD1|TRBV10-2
CASNRGRTDTQYF
TGCGCCAGCAACAGGGGCCGCACAGATACGCAGTATTTT
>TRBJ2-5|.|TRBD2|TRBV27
CASSAREAPNQYF
TGTGCCAGCAGCGCACGGGAGGCCCCTAACCAGTACTTC
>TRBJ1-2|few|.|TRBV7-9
CASTAGQTYGYTF
TGTGCCAGCACCGCCGGACAGACCTATGGCTACACCTTC
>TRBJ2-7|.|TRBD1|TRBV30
CAWSLKLRDREGEQYF
TGTGCCTGGAGTCTTAAACTCCGGGACAGGGAGGGCGAGCAGTACTTC
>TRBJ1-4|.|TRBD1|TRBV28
CASRGRGYATNEKLFF
TGTGCCAGCAGGGGCAGGGGGTACGCAACTAATGAAAAACTGTTTTTT